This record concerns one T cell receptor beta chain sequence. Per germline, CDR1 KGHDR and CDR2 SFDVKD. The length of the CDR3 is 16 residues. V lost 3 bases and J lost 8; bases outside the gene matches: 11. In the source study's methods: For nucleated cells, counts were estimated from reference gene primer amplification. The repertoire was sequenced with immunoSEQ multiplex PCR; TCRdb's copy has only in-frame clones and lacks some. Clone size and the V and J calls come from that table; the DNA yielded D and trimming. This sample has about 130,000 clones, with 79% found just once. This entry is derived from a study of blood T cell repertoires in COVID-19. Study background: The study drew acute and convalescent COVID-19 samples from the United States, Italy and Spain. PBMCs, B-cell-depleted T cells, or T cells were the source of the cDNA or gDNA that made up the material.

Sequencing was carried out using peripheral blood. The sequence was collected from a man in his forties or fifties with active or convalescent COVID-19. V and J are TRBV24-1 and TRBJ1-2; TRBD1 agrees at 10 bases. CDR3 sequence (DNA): TGTGCCACCAGTGATCCTCCGGGACAGGGGCCGGGAGGCTACACCTTC. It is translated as CATSDPPGQGPGGYTF.